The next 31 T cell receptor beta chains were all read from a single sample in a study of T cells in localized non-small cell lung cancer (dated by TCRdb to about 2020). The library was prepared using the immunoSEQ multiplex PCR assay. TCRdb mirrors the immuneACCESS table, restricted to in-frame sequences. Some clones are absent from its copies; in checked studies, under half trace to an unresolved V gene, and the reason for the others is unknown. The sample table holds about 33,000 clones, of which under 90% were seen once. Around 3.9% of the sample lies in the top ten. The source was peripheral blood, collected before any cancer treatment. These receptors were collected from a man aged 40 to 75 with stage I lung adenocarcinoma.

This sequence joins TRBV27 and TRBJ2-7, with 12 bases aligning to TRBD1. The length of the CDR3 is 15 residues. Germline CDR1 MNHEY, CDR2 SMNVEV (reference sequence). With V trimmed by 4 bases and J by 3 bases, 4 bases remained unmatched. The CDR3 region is CASSSGTGGIYEQYF. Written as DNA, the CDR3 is TGTGCCAGCAGTTCGGGGACAGGGGGCATCTACGAGCAGTACTTC.

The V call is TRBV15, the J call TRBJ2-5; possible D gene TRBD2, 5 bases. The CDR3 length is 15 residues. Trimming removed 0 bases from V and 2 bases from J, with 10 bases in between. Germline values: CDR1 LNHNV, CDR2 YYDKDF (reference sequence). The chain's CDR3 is CATSRDYGSQETQYF. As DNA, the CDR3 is TGTGCCACCAGCAGAGATTATGGGAGTCAAGAGACCCAGTACTTC.

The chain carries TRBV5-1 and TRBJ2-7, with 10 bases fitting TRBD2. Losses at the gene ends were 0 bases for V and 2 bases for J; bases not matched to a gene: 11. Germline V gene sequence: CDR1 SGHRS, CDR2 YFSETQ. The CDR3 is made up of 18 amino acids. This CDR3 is CASSLGPSSGGAPYEQYF. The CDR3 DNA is TGCGCCAGCAGCTTGGGACCCTCCAGCGGGGGGGCCCCCTACGAGCAGTACTTC. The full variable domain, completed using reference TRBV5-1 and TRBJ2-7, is KAGVTQTPRYLIKTRGQQVTLSCSPISGHRSVSWYQQTPGQGLQFLFEYFSETQRNKGNFPGRFSGRQFSNSRSEMNVSTLELGDSALYLCASSLGPSSGGAPYEQYFGPGTRLTVT.

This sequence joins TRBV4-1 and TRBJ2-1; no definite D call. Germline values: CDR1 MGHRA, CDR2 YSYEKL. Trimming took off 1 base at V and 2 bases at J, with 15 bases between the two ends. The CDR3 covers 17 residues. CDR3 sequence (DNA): TGCGCCAGCAGCCAAGTTTGGCTGTCCACTACCTACAATGAGCAGTTCTTC. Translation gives CASSQVWLSTTYNEQFF.

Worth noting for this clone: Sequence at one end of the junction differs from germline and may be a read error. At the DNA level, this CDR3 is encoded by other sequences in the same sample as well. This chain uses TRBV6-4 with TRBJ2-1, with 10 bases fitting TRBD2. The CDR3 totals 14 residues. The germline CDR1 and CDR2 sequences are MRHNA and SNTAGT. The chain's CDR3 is CASSAASGGDEQFF. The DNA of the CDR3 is TGTGCCAGTAGTGCCGCTAGCGGGGGAGATGAGCAGTTCTTC.

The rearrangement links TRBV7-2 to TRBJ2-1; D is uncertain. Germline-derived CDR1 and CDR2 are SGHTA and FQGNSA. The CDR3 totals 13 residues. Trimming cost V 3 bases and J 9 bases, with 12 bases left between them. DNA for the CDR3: TGTGCCAGCAGCTTCCGAGGCGCCACTGAGCAGTTCTTC. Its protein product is CASSFRGATEQFF.

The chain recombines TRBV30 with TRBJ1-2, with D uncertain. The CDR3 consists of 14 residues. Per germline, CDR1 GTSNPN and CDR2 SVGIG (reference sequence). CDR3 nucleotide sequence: TGTGGGTGGACGGAACCAGGACTTACCTATGGCTACACCTTC. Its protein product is CGWTEPGLTYGYTF.

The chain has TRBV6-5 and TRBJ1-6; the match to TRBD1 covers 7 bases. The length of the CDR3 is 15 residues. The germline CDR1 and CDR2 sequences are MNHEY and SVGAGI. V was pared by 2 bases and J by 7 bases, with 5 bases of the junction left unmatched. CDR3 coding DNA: TGTGCCAGCAGTTACCTGGGACAGCAGAATTCACCCCTCCACTTT. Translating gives CASSYLGQQNSPLHF.

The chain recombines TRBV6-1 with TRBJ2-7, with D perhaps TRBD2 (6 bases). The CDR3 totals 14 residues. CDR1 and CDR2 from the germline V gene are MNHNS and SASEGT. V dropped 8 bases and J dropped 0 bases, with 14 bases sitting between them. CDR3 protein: CASAGRLGSYEQYF. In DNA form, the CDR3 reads TGTGCCAGCGCGGGGCGGCTGGGCTCCTACGAGCAGTACTTC.

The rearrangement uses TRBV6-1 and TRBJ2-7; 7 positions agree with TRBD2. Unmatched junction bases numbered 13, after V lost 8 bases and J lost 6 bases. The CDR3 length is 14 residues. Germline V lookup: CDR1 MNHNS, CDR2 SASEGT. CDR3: CASSGPGWGGEQYF. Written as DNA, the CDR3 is TGTGCCAGCTCCGGTCCAGGTTGGGGGGGCGAGCAGTACTTC.

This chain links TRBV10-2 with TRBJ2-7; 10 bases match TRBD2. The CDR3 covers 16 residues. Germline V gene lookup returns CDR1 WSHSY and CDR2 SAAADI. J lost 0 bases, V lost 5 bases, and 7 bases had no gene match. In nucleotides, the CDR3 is TGCGCCAGCAGTCACCCACCTAGCGGGAGCTCCTACGAGCAGTACTTC. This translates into CASSHPPSGSSYEQYF.

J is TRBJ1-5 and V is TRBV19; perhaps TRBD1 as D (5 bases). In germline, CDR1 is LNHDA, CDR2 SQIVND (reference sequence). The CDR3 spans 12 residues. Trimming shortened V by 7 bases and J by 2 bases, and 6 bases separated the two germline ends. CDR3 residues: CASMGGNQPQHF. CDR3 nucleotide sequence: TGTGCCAGTATGGGGGGCAATCAGCCCCAGCATTTT. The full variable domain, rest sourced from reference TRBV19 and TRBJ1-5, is DGGITQSPKYLFRKEGQNVTLSCEQNLNHDAMYWYRQDPGQGLRLIYYSQIVNDFQKGDIAEGYSVSREKKESFPLTVTSAQKNPTAFYLCASMGGNQPQHFGDGTRLSIL.

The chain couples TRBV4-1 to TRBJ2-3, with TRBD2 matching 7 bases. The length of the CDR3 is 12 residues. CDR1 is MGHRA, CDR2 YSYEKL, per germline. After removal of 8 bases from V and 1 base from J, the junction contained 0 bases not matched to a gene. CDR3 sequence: CASGGGTDTQYF. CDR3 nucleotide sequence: TGCGCCAGCGGGGGGGGCACAGATACGCAGTATTTT.

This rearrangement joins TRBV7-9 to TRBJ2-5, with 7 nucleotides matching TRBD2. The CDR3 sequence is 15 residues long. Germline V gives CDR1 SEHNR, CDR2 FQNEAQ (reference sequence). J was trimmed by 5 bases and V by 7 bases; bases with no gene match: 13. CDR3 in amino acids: CASTNSRTGGETQYF. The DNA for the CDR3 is TGTGCCAGCACCAATAGCCGGACCGGGGGGGAGACCCAGTACTTC.

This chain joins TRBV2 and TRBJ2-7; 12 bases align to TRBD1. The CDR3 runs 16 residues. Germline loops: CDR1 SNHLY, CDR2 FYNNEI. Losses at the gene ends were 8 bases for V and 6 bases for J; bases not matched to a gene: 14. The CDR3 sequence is CASWNSPGQGATEQYF. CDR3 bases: TGTGCCAGCTGGAACTCGCCGGGACAGGGGGCAACCGAGCAGTACTTC.

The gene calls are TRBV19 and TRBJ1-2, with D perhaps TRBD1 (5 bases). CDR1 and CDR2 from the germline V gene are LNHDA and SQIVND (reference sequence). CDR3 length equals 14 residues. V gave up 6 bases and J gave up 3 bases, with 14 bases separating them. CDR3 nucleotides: TGTGCCAGTAGAGCGCAGGGTCGTTACTATGGCTACACCTTC. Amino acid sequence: CASRAQGRYYGYTF.

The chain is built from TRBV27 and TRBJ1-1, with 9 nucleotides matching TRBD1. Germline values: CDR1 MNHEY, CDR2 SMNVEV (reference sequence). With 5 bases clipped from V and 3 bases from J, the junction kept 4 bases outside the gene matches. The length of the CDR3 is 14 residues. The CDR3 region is CASSTGGADTEAFF. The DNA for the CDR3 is TGTGCCAGCAGTACAGGGGGCGCGGACACTGAAGCTTTCTTT.

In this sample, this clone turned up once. The CDR3 sequence is CASSEFRGLGEKLFF. DNA of the CDR3: TGTGCCAGCAGTGAATTCAGGGGTTTGGGAGAAAAACTGTTTTTT. V is TRBV2 and J is TRBJ1-4; maybe TRBD1 (6 bases). The germline V and J ends were trimmed by 2 bases and 8 bases, with 15 bases remaining between them. Germline CDR1 and CDR2: SNHLY and FYNNEI. This CDR3 has 15 amino acids.

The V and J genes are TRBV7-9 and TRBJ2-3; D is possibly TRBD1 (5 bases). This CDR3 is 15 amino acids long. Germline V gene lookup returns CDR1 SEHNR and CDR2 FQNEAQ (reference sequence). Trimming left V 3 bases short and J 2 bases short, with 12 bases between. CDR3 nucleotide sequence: TGTGCCAGCAGCTTTGGCCAGGGCCACACAGATACGCAGTATTTT. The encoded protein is CASSFGQGHTDTQYF.

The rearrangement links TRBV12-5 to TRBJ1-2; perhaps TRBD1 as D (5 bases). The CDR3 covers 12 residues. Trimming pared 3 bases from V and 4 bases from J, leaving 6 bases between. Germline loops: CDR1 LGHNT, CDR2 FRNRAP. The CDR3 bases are TGTGCTAGTGGTTTAGACAGCTATGGCTACACCTTC. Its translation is CASGLDSYGYTF.

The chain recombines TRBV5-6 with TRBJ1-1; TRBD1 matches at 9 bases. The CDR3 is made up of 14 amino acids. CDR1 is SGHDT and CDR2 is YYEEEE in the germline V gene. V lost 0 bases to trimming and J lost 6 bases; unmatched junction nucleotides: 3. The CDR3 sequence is CASSLGQGVPEAFF. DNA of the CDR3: TGTGCCAGCAGCTTGGGACAGGGGGTGCCTGAAGCTTTCTTT.

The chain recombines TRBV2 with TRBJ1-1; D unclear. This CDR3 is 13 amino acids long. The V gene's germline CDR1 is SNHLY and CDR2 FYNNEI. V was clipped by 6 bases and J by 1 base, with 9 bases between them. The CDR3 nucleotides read TGTGCCAGCAGGTTCGACACGAACACTGAAGCTTTCTTT. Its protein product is CASRFDTNTEAFF.

Written as DNA, the CDR3 is TGTGCCAGCAGCCGGGACAGCCAAGAGACCCAGTACTTC. The encoded protein is CASSRDSQETQYF. The chain joins TRBV11-2 to TRBJ2-5, with 7 bases that match TRBD1. Germline V lookup: CDR1 SGHAT, CDR2 FQNNGV. The CDR3 is 13 amino acids. After removal of 5 bases from V and 1 base from J, the junction contained 1 base not matched to a gene.

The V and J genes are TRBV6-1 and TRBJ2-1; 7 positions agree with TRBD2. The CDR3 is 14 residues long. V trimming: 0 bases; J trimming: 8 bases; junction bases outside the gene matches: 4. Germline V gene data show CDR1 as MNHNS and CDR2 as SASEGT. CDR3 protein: CASSEARGGYEQFF. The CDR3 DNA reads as TGTGCCAGCAGTGAAGCGCGCGGGGGTTATGAGCAGTTCTTC.

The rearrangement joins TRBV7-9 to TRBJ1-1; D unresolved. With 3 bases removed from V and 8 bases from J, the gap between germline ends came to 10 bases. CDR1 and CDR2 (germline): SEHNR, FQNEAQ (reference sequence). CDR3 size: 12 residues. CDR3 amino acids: CASSFGGFEAFF. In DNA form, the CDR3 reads TGTGCCAGCAGCTTTGGCGGGTTCGAAGCTTTCTTT.

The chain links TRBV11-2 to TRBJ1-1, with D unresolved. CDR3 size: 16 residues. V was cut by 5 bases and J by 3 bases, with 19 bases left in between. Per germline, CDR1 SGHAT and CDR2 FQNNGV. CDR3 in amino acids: CASSLDISGSDTEAFF. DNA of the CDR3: TGTGCCAGCAGCCTTGATATCTCTGGGTCAGACACTGAAGCTTTCTTT.

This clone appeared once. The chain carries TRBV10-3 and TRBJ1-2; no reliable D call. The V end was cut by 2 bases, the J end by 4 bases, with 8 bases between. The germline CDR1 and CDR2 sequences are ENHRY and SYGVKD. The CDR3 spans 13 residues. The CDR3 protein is CAISEGGVYGYTF. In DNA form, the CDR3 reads TGTGCCATCAGTGAGGGCGGCGTCTATGGCTACACCTTC.

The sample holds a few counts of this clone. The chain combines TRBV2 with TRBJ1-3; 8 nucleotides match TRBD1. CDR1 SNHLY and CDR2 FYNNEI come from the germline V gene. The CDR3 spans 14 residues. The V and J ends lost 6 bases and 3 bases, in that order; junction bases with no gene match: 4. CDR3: CASRDREDGNTIYF. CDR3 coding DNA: TGTGCCAGCAGGGACAGGGAAGATGGAAACACCATATATTTT.

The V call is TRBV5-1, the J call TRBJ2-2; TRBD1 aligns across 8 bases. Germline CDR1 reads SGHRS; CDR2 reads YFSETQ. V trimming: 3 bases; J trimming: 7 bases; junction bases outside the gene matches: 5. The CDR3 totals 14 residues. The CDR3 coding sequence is TGCGCCAGCAGCTCTCAGGGGGCCGGCGGGGAGCTGTTTTTT. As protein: CASSSQGAGGELFF.

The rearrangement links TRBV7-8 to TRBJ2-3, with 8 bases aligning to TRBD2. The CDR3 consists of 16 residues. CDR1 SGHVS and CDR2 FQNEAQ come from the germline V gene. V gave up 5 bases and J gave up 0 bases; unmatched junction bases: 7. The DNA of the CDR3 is TGTGCCAGCAGCCCAAGGGCGGGGGGCAGCACAGATACGCAGTATTTT. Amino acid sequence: CASSPRAGGSTDTQYF. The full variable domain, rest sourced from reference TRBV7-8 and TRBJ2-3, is GAGVSQSPRYKVAKRGQDVALRCDPISGHVSLFWYQQALGQGPEFLTYFQNEAQLDKSGLPSDRFFAERPEGSVSTLKIQRTQQEDSAVYLCASSPRAGGSTDTQYFGPGTRLTVL.

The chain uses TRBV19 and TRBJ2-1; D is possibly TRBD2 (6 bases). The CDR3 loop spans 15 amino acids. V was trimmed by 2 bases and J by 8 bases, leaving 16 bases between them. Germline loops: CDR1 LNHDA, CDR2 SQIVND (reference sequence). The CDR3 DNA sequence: TGTGCCAGTAGTATAATGGGCGGGAAGGGGCATGAGCAGTTCTTC. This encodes CASSIMGGKGHEQFF.